One sample yielded the 6 T cell receptor beta chains listed below, sequenced in a study of cytomegalovirus exposure and HLA in healthy donors (TCRdb year 2017). The library was prepared using the immunoSEQ multiplex PCR assay. TCRdb took over this immuneACCESS table, retaining in-frame rearrangements with V and J assigned. Such tables are incomplete; in checked studies, under half of the missing clones stem from an unresolved V gene, and the remainder is unexplained. The sample table lists just over 80,000 clones, approximately 96% of them with a count of one. The top ten clones comprise roughly 1.3% of the sample. The sequenced sample was PBMCs. The receptors derive from a woman under 30 in good health and CMV-seronegative.

The chain couples TRBV19 to TRBJ2-7, with 9 nucleotides matching TRBD2. This CDR3 has 13 amino acids. From germline, CDR1 is LNHDA and CDR2 SQIVND (reference sequence). The V gene end was trimmed by 4 bases and the J gene end by 6 bases; junction bases not matched to a gene: 4. As DNA, the CDR3 is TGTGCCAGTAGTAGCGGGAGGGCGTTCGAGCAGTACTTC. It codes for CASSSGRAFEQYF.

This clone was counted a few times. This rearrangement joins TRBV16 to TRBJ2-7, with D hard to call. V was trimmed by 3 bases and J by 2 bases, leaving 5 bases between them. Germline V gene lookup returns CDR1 KGHSY and CDR2 FQNENV. The CDR3 consists of 12 residues. The CDR3 is CASSQGPYEQYF. The CDR3 DNA reads TGTGCCAGCAGCCAGGGCCCCTACGAGCAGTACTTC.

This clone is a singleton in its sample. The chain uses TRBV18 and TRBJ2-1, with D possibly TRBD1 on 5 matching bases. This CDR3 has 12 residues. Germline V gene sequence: CDR1 KGHSH, CDR2 LQKENI. Trimming left V 0 bases short and J 10 bases short, with 7 bases between. The CDR3 DNA is TGTGCCAGCTCACCACCGAGGACAGAGCAGTTCTTC. Residues: CASSPPRTEQFF.

The CDR3 here is CASSASSLGAGVEQYF. DNA for the CDR3: TGCGCCAGCAGCGCCAGTTCCCTAGGAGCAGGGGTCGAGCAGTACTTC. V gene TRBV5-1 combines with J gene TRBJ2-7; tentatively, D is TRBD1 (6 bases). V lost 4 bases, J lost 6 bases, and 23 bases lay in between. CDR3 length: 16 amino acids. The germline V gene has CDR1 SGHRS and CDR2 YFSETQ.

The chain combines TRBV5-6 with TRBJ2-7; TRBD1 is a possible D gene (5 bases). Germline loops: CDR1 SGHDT, CDR2 YYEEEE. The germline V and J ends were trimmed by 3 bases and 1 base, with 14 bases remaining between them. This CDR3 is built from 15 residues. CDR3 bases: TGTGCCAGCAGCTCTCCGCAGGGCTTTTCCTACGAGCAGTACTTC. It specifies CASSSPQGFSYEQYF.

This chain uses TRBV27 with TRBJ2-4; 11 nucleotides agree with TRBD1. This CDR3 contains 16 residues. The germline V gene encodes CDR1 MNHEY and CDR2 SMNVEV (reference sequence). V shed 5 bases, J shed 1 base, and the junction held 4 bases outside the gene matches. The CDR3 nucleotides read TGTGCCAGCAGTCCTGGACAGGGGGCGGCCAAAAACATTCAGTACTTC. It translates to CASSPGQGAAKNIQYF.